The rows below give T cell receptor beta chains drawn from one sample of a study of identical twins. TCRdb processed the 5' RACE reads anew with MiXCR; each CDR3 protein has one entry. Found here are approximately 1.8 million distinct CDR3 sequences, about 32% of them singletons; the top ten hold less than 0.35%. The sequencing sample was made of cord blood. The source is a newborn girl in good health. Each CDR3 is given with its conserved first and last residue. The D gene is left open where the match is weak. Where a row states a size, it is once, few, many or the class of an expanded clone; other rows omit it.

few	TRBV11-2	NA	TRBJ1-2	CASSPIGRPYGYTF	TGTGCCAGCAGCCCAATCGGACGGCCCTATGGCTACACCTTC
NA	TRBV7-2	NA	TRBJ1-2	CASSLASRPPYYGYTF	TGTGCCAGCAGCTTAGCGTCGCGTCCCCCATACTATGGCTACACCTTC
NA	TRBV6-1	NA	TRBJ1-2	CASSGLGSGYTF	TGTGCCAGCAGTGGATTAGGGAGCGGCTACACCTTC
once	TRBV27	NA	TRBJ1-6	CASSLFGVPTPLHF	TGTGCCAGCAGTTTATTCGGGGTTCCGACACCCCTCCACTTT
NA	TRBV5-3	TRBD2	TRBJ2-5	CASSSGLAGGAFQETQYF	TGTGCCAGCAGCTCCGGACTAGCGGGGGGCGCTTTTCAAGAGACCCAGTACTTC
many	TRBV30	NA	TRBJ2-7	CVASASYYEQYF	TGTGTCGCGAGCGCCTCATACTACGAGCAGTACTTC
few	TRBV20-1	NA	TRBJ2-7	CSGSGSGNEQYF	TGCAGCGGAAGCGGGTCGGGCAACGAGCAGTACTTC
many	TRBV4-2	NA	TRBJ2-1	CASSPAQYNEQFF	TGTGCCAGCAGCCCGGCCCAGTACAATGAGCAGTTCTTC
few	TRBV27	NA	TRBJ2-3	CASSLSAGSYDTQYF	TGTGCCAGCAGTTTATCGGCGGGATCCTACGATACGCAGTATTTT
few	TRBV24-1	NA	TRBJ1-2	CATSDRSSGVYGYTF	TGTGCCACCAGTGACAGAAGCTCAGGGGTCTATGGCTACACCTTC
NA	TRBV25-1	TRBD2	TRBJ2-7	CASGPSGTRIYEQYF	TGTGCCAGCGGGCCGTCCGGGACTAGAATCTACGAGCAGTACTTC
NA	TRBV6-5	NA	TRBJ2-4	CASSYLRGSAKNIQYF	TGTGCCAGCAGTTACTTAAGGGGCTCGGCCAAAAACATTCAGTACTTC
NA	TRBV2	NA	TRBJ1-5	CASRTPGDSNQPRHF	TGTGCCAGCAGGACGCCAGGGGATAGCAATCAGCCCCGGCATTTT
NA	TRBV20-1	TRBD2	TRBJ2-1	CSAHPSGRPNEQFF	TGCAGTGCTCACCCGAGCGGGAGGCCCAATGAGCAGTTCTTC
many	TRBV7-8	TRBD1	TRBJ1-2	CASSSRTGNYGYTF	TGTGCCAGCAGCTCAAGGACAGGGAACTATGGCTACACCTTC
NA	TRBV7-2	NA	TRBJ2-1	CASSLSSSPLSEQFF	TGTGCCAGCAGCTTATCCTCTAGCCCCCTGAGTGAGCAGTTCTTC
NA	TRBV21-1	NA	TRBJ1-1	CASSKRYRGEIMNTEAFF	TGTGCCAGCAGCAAGCGATACAGGGGGGAAATAATGAACACTGAAGCTTTCTTT
few	TRBV28	TRBD1	TRBJ2-4	CASSWVRQGANIQYF	TGTGCCAGCAGTTGGGTTAGGCAGGGGGCAAACATTCAGTACTTC
NA	TRBV12-3/TRBV12-4	NA	TRBJ1-4	CASKLAGYEKLFF	TGTGCCAGCAAATTGGCCGGCTATGAAAAACTGTTTTTT
NA	TRBV14	TRBD1	TRBJ2-7	CASSQDRGRYNEQYF	TGTGCCAGCAGCCAAGATAGGGGGCGCTACAATGAGCAGTACTTC
NA	TRBV7-9	NA	TRBJ1-2	CASSAKNQEGFYGYTF	TGTGCCAGCAGCGCCAAAAACCAGGAGGGTTTCTATGGCTACACCTTC
many	TRBV10-3	NA	TRBJ1-4	CAISVGSGMSEKLFF	TGTGCCATCAGTGTCGGGTCAGGCATGTCTGAAAAACTGTTTTTT
NA	TRBV2	NA	TRBJ1-5	CASSEGAGLRNQPQHF	TGTGCCAGCAGTGAAGGTGCGGGGCTTCGGAATCAGCCCCAGCATTTT
many	TRBV12-3/TRBV12-4	NA	TRBJ2-3	CASSLATSSTDTQYF	TGTGCCAGCAGTTTGGCTACCTCTAGCACAGATACGCAGTATTTT
NA	TRBV20-1	NA	TRBJ2-5	CSAQGWQETQYF	TGCAGTGCGCAGGGCTGGCAAGAGACCCAGTACTTC
NA	TRBV28	TRBD2	TRBJ2-7	CASTSPSGSYEQYF	TGTGCCAGCACCTCGCCTAGCGGGAGCTACGAGCAGTACTTC
NA	TRBV14	NA	TRBJ2-1	CASSQDGAGYRNEQFF	TGTGCCAGCAGCCAAGACGGGGCAGGTTATCGGAATGAGCAGTTCTTC
many	TRBV12-3/TRBV12-4	NA	TRBJ1-6	CASSRRYDNSPLHF	TGTGCCAGCAGTCGCCGCTACGATAATTCACCCCTCCACTTT
NA	TRBV6-1	TRBD2	TRBJ2-1	CATMTSGSSYNEQFF	TGTGCCACCATGACTAGCGGGAGCTCCTACAATGAGCAGTTCTTC